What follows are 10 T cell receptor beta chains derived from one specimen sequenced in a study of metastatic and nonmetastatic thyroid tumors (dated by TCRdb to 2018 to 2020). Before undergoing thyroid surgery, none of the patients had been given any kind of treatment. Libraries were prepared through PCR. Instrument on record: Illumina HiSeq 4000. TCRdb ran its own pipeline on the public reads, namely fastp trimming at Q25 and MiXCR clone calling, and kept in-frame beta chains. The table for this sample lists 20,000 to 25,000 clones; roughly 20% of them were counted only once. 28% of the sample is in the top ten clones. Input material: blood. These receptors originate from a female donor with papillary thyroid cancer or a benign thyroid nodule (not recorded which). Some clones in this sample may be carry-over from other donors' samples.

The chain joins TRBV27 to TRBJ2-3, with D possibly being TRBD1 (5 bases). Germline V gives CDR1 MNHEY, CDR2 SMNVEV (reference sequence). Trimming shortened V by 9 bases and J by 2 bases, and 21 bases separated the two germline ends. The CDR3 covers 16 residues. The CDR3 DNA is TGTGCCAGTAAGGACCCCTGGGGCCATATCACAGATACGCAGTATTTT. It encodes CASKDPWGHITDTQYF.

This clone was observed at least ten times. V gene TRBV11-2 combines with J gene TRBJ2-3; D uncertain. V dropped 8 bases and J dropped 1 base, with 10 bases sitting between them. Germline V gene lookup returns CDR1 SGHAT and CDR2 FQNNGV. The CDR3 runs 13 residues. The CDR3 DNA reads TGTGCCAGCGAGGTGGCGGGCACAGATACGCAGTATTTT. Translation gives CASEVAGTDTQYF.

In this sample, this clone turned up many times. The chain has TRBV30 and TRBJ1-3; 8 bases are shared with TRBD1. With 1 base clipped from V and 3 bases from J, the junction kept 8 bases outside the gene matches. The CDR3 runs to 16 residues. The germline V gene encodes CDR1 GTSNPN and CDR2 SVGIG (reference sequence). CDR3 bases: TGTGCCTGGAGTGCCTGGGACAGGCAGGTTGGAAACACCATATATTTT. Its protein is CAWSAWDRQVGNTIYF.

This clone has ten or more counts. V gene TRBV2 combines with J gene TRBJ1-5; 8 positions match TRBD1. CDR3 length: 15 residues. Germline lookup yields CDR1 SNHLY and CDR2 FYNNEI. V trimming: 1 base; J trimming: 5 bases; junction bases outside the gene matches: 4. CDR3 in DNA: TGTGCCAGCAGTGAAGGTACAGGGGGGTATCAGCCCCAGCATTTT. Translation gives CASSEGTGGYQPQHF.

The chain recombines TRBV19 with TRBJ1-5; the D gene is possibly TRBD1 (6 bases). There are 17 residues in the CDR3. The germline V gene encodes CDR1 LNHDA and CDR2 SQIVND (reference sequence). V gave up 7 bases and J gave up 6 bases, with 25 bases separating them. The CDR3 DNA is TGTGCCAGTAACCGAAACAGGGTAAGATCCTTGAGTCAGCCCCAGCATTTT. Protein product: CASNRNRVRSLSQPQHF. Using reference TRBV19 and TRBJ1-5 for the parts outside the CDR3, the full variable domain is DGGITQSPKYLFRKEGQNVTLSCEQNLNHDAMYWYRQDPGQGLRLIYYSQIVNDFQKGDIAEGYSVSREKKESFPLTVTSAQKNPTAFYLCASNRNRVRSLSQPQHFGDGTRLSIL.

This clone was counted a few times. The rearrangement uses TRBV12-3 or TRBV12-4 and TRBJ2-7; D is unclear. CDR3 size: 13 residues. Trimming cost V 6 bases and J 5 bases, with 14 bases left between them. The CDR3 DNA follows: TGTGCCAGCAGCCCTAGTGGTAGCCACGAGCAGTACTTC. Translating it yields CASSPSGSHEQYF.

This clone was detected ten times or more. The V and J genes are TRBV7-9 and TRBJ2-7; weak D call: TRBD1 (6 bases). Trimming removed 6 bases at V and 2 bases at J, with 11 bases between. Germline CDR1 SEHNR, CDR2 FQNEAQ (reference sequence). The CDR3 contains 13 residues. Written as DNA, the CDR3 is TGTGCCAGCAGTTCGGACAGAACCTACGAGCAGTACTTC. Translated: CASSSDRTYEQYF.

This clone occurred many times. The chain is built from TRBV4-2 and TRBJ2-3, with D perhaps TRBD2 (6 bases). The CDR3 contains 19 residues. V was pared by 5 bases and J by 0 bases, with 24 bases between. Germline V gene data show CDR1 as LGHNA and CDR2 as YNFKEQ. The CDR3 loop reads CASSAKSGPLITSTDTQYF. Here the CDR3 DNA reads TGTGCCAGCAGCGCCAAGAGCGGGCCCCTAATCACTAGCACAGATACGCAGTATTTT.

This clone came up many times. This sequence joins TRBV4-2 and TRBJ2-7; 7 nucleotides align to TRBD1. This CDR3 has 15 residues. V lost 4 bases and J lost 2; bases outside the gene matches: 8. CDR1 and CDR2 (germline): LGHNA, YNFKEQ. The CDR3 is CASSPTGTVPYEQYF. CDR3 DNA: TGTGCCAGCAGCCCTACTGGGACAGTACCCTACGAGCAGTACTTC.

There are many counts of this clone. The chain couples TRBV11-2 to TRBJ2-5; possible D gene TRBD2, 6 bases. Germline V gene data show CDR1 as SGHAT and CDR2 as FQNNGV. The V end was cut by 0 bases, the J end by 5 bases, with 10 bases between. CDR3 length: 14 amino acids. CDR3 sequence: CASSLETAGETQYF. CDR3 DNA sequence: TGTGCCAGCAGCTTAGAAACAGCGGGCGAGACCCAGTACTTC.